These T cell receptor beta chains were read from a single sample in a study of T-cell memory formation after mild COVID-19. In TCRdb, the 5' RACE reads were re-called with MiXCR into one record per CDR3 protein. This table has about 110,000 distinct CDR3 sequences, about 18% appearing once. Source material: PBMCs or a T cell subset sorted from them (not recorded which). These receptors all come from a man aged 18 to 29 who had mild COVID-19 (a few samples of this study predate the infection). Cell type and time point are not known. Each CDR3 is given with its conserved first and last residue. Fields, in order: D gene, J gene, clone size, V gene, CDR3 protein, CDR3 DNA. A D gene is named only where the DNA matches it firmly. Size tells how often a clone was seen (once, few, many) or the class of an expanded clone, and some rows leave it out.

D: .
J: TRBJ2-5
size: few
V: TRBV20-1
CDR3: CSARGVQYQETQYF
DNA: TGCAGTGCTAGAGGGGTGCAGTACCAAGAGACCCAGTACTTC

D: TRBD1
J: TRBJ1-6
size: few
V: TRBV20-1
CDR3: CSAPGTANSPLHF
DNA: TGCAGTGCTCCCGGGACAGCTAATTCACCCCTCCACTTT

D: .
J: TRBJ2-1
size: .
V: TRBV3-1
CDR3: CASSQTRGGTSNNEQFF
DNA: TGTGCCAGCAGCCAAACAAGGGGGGGGACCTCAAACAATGAGCAGTTCTTC

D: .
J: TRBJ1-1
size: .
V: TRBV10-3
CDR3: CAIRGDRWNTEAFF
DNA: TGTGCCATCAGAGGAGACAGATGGAACACTGAAGCTTTCTTT

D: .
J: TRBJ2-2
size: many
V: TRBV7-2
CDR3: CASSQSGRNTGELFF
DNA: TGTGCCAGCAGCCAATCGGGCAGGAACACCGGGGAGCTGTTTTTT

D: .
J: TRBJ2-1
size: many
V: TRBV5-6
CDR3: CASSPQAGVEQFF
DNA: TGTGCCAGCAGCCCACAGGCCGGCGTGGAGCAGTTCTTC

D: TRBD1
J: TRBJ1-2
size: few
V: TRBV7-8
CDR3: CASSLMGQGSYGYTF
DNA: TGTGCCAGCAGCTTAATGGGACAGGGAAGCTATGGCTACACCTTC

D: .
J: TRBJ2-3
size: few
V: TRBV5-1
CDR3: CASGLDTDTQYF
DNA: TGCGCCAGTGGACTTGACACAGATACGCAGTATTTT

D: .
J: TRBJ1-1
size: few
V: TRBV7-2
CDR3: CASSLARVNTEAFF
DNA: TGTGCCAGCAGCTTAGCGAGGGTAAACACTGAAGCTTTCTTT

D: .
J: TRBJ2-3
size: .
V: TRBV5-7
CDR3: CASSLRPGERDTQYF
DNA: TGTGCCAGCAGCTTGAGGCCAGGGGAGAGAGATACGCAGTATTTT

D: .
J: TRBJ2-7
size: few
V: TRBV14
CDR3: CASSPVLTGDYEQYF
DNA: TGTGCCAGCAGCCCCGTCCTTACCGGCGACTACGAGCAGTACTTC

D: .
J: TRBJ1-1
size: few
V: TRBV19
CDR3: CASSLLDRETEAFF
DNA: TGTGCCAGTAGTTTATTAGACCGTGAAACTGAAGCTTTCTTT

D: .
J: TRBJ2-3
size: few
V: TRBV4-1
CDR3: CASSQELTGPDTQYF
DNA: TGCGCCAGCAGCCAAGAGCTCACGGGCCCAGATACGCAGTATTTT

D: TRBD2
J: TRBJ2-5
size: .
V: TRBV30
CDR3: CAWSGGGTQETQYF
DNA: TGTGCCTGGAGTGGGGGGGGAACCCAAGAAACCCAGTACTTC

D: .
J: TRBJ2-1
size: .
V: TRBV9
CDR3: CASSVAQQTGQFF
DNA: TGTGCCAGCAGCGTAGCCCAGCAGACGGGCCAGTTCTTC

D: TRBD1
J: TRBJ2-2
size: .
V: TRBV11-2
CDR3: CASSLGQGVAGELFF
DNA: TGTGCCAGCAGCTTAGGGCAGGGGGTAGCCGGGGAGCTGTTTTTT

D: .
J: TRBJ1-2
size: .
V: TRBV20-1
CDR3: CSARGFSSIGWGYTF
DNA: TGCAGTGCTAGAGGGTTCTCCAGTATCGGCTGGGGCTACACCTTC

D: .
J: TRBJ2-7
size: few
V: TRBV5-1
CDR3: CASSFSEYGEQYF
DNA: TGCGCCAGCAGCTTCTCCGAGTATGGGGAGCAGTACTTC

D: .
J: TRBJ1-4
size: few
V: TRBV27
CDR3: CASSLSALRPEKLFF
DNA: TGTGCCAGCAGTTTATCAGCCCTGCGGCCGGAAAAACTGTTTTTT

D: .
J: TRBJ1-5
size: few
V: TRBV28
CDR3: CASRQNQPQHF
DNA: TGTGCCAGCAGACAGAATCAGCCCCAGCATTTT

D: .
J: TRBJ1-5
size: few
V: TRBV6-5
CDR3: CASRYRVYSNQPQHF
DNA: TGTGCCAGCAGATACAGGGTTTATAGCAATCAGCCCCAGCATTTT

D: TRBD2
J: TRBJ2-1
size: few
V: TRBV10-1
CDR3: CASSFSGGSSYNEQFF
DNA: TGCGCCAGCAGTTTTAGCGGGGGAAGCTCCTACAATGAGCAGTTCTTC

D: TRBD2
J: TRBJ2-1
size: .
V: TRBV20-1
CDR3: CSATRGSGGTSEQFF
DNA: TGCAGTGCTACCCGCGGCAGCGGGGGGACGAGTGAGCAGTTCTTC

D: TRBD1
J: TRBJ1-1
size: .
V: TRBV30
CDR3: CAWVTQGARTEAFF
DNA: TGTGCCTGGGTGACCCAGGGGGCAAGAACTGAAGCTTTCTTT